The clone carrying this T cell receptor (beta chain) was seen a few times. The sample belongs to a study of OX40 agonist ivuxolimab in advanced cancers. Study-wide context: Ivuxolimab, an agonist antibody against OX40 (CD134), was given to patients.

Method: immunoSEQ multiplex PCR; TCRdb's copy keeps in-frame clones and lacks some. The sample contains about 63,000 clones, about 91% of which appear only once. CDR1 and CDR2 from the germline V gene are DFQATT and SNEGSKA (reference sequence). This CDR3 is built from 10 residues. V lost 3 bases and J 11 bases, leaving 11 bases between the germline ends. The sequencing here drew on CD4+ or CD8+ T cells sorted from blood, taken in a trial of the OX40 agonist ivuxolimab. The clonotype originates from an adult with an advanced solid tumor such as melanoma, head and neck, liver or kidney cancer. The chain is built from TRBV20-1 and TRBJ2-7; D call uncertain. The DNA of the CDR3 is TGCAGTGCTAGTTCTCACCTTGAGTACGTC. It translates to CSASSHLEYV.